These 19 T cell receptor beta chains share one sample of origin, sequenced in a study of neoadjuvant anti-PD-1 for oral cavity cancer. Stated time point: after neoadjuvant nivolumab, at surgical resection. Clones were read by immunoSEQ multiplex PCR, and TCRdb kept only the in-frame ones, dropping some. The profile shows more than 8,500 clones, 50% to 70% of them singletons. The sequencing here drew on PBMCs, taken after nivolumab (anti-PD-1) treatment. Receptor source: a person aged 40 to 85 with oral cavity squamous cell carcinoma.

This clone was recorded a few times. The chain's CDR3 is CASSAYSSYLTGNTIYF. CDR3 sequence (DNA): TGTGCCAGCAGCGCCTACAGTAGCTACCTAACTGGAAACACCATATATTTT. The rearrangement uses TRBV13 and TRBJ1-3, with D unclear. The V gene's germline CDR1 is PRHDT and CDR2 FYEKMQ (reference sequence). This CDR3 comprises 17 residues. V lost 5 bases and J 2 bases, leaving 19 bases between the germline ends. Supplemented by reference TRBV13 and TRBJ1-3, the full variable domain reads AAGVIQSPRHLIKEKRETATLKCYPIPRHDTVYWYQQGPGQDPQFLISFYEKMQSDKGSIPDRFSAQQFSDYHSELNMSSLELGDSALYFCASSAYSSYLTGNTIYFGEGSWLTVV.

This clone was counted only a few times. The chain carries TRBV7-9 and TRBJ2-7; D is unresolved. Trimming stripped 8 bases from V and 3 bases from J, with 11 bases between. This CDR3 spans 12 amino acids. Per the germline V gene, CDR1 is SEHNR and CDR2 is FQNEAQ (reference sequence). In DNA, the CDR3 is TGTGCCAGCGGTCAGCAACACTACGAGCAGTACTTC. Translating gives CASGQQHYEQYF. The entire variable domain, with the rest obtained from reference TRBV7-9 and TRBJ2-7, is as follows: DTGVSQNPRHKITKRGQNVTFRCDPISEHNRLYWYRQTLGQGPEFLTYFQNEAQLEKSRLLSDRFSAERPKGSFSTLEIQRTEQGDSAMYLCASGQQHYEQYFGPGTRLTVT.

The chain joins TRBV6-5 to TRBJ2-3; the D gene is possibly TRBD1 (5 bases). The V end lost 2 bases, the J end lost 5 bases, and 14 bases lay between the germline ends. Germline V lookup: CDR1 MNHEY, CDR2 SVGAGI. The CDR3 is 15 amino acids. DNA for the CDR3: TGTGCCAGCAGTTACCCGAACCAAGGGGAAGATACGCAGTATTTT. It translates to CASSYPNQGEDTQYF.

The CDR3 region has the DNA TGTGCCAGCAGTCCCTGGGACAGGGGGCCCTCTGGGGCCAACGTCCTGACTTTC. Translation gives CASSPWDRGPSGANVLTF. The rearrangement joins TRBV25-1 to TRBJ2-6; 12 bases agree with TRBD1. Per the germline V gene, CDR1 is MGHDK and CDR2 is SYGVNS. V gave up 5 bases and J gave up 0 bases; unmatched junction bases: 5. This CDR3 region has 18 residues.

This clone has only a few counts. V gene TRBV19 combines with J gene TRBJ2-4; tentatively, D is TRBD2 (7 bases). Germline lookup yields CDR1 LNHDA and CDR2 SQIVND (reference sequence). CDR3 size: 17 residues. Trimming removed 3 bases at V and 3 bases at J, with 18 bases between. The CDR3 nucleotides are TGTGCCAGTAGTATGAAGCGGAGGGGGGACTACAAAAACATTCAGTACTTC. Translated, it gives CASSMKRRGDYKNIQYF. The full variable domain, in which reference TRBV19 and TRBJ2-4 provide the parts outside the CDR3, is DGGITQSPKYLFRKEGQNVTLSCEQNLNHDAMYWYRQDPGQGLRLIYYSQIVNDFQKGDIAEGYSVSREKKESFPLTVTSAQKNPTAFYLCASSMKRRGDYKNIQYFGAGTRLSVL.

CDR3 sequence (DNA): TGTGCCAGCAGTTCGGCGGGAGACCACACCGGGGAGCTGTTTTTT. Its translation: CASSSAGDHTGELFF. The chain recombines TRBV28 with TRBJ2-2, with TRBD2 matching 7 bases. With V trimmed by 4 bases and J by 3 bases, 5 bases remained unmatched. Germline-derived CDR1 and CDR2 are MDHEN and SYDVKM. This CDR3 contains 15 residues.

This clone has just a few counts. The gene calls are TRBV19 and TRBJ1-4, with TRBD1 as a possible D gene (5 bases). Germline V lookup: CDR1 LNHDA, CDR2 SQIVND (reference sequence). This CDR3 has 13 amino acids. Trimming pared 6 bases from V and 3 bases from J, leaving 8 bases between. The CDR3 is CASSDRPNEKLFF. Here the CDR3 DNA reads TGTGCCAGTAGCGACAGACCTAATGAAAAACTGTTTTTT.

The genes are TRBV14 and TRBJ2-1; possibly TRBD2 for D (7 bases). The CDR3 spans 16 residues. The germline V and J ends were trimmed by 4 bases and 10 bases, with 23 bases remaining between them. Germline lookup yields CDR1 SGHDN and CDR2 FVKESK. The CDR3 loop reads CASSPNWGGALREQFF. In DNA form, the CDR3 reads TGTGCCAGCAGCCCAAACTGGGGGGGGGCCCTTAGGGAGCAGTTCTTC.

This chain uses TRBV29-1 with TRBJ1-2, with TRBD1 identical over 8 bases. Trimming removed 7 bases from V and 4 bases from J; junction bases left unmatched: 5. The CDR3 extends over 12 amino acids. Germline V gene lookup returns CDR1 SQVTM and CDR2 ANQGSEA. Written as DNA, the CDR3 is TGCAGCGGATCAGGACAGGGCTATGGCTACACCTTC. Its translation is CSGSGQGYGYTF.

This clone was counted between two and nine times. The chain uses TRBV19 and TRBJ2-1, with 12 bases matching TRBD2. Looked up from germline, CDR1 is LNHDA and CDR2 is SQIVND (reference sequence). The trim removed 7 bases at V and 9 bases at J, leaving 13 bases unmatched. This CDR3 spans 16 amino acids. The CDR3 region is CASTPPLAGGFAEQFF. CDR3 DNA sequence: TGTGCCAGTACCCCCCCTCTAGCGGGAGGGTTTGCTGAGCAGTTCTTC.

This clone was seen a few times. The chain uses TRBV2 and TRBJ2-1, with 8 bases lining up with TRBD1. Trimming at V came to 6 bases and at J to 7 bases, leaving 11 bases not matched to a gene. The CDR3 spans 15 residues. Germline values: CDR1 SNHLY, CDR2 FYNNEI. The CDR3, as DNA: TGTGCCAGCAGCGATTCACCGGGACAGGTGAATGAGCAGTTCTTC. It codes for CASSDSPGQVNEQFF.

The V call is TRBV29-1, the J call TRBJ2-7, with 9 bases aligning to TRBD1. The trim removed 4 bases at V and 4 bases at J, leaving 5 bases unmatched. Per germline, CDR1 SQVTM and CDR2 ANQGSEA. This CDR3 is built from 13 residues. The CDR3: CSVAGQGLYEQYF. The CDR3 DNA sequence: TGCAGCGTTGCGGGACAGGGCCTTTACGAGCAGTACTTC.

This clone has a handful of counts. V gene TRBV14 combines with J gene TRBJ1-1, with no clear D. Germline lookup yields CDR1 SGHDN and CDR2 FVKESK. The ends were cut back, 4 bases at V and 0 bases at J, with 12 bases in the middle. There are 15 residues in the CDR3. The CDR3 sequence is CASSPQVLMNTEAFF. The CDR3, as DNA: TGTGCCAGCAGCCCCCAAGTGCTAATGAACACTGAAGCTTTCTTT.

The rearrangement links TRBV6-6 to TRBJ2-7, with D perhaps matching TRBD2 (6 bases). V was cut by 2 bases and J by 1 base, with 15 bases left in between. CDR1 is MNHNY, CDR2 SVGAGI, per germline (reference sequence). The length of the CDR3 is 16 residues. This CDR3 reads CASSYPGTHLSYEQYF. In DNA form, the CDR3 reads TGTGCCAGCAGTTACCCCGGGACTCATCTTTCCTACGAGCAGTACTTC.

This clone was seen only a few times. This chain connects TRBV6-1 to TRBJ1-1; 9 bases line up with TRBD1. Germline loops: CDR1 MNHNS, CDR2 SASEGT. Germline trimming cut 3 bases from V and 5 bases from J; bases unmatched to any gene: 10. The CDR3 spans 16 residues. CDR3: CASSELPGQGRTEAFF. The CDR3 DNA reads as TGTGCCAGCAGTGAGCTTCCGGGACAGGGAAGGACTGAAGCTTTCTTT.

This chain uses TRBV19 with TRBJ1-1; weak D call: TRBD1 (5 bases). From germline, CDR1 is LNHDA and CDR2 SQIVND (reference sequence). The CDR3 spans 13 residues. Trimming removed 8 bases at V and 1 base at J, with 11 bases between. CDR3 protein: CASYTGANTEAFF. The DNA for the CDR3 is TGTGCCAGTTATACAGGTGCGAACACTGAAGCTTTCTTT.

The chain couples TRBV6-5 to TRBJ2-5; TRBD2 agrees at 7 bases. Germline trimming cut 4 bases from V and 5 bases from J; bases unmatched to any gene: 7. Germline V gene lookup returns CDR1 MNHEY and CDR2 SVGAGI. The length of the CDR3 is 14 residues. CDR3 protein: CASSFRTRPETQYF. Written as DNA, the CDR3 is TGTGCCAGCAGTTTTCGGACTAGGCCCGAGACCCAGTACTTC.

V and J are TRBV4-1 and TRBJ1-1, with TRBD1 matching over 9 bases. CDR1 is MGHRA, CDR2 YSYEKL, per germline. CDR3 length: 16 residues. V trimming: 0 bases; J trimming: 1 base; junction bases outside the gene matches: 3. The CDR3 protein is CASSQEGDRANTEAFF. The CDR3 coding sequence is TGCGCCAGCAGCCAAGAAGGGGACAGGGCGAACACTGAAGCTTTCTTT.

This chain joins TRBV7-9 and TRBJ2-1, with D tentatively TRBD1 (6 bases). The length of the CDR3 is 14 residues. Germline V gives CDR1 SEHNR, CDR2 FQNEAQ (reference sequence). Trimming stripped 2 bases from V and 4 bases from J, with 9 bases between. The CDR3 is CASSLLGQYNEQFF. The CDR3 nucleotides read TGTGCCAGCAGCTTACTAGGACAGTACAATGAGCAGTTCTTC.